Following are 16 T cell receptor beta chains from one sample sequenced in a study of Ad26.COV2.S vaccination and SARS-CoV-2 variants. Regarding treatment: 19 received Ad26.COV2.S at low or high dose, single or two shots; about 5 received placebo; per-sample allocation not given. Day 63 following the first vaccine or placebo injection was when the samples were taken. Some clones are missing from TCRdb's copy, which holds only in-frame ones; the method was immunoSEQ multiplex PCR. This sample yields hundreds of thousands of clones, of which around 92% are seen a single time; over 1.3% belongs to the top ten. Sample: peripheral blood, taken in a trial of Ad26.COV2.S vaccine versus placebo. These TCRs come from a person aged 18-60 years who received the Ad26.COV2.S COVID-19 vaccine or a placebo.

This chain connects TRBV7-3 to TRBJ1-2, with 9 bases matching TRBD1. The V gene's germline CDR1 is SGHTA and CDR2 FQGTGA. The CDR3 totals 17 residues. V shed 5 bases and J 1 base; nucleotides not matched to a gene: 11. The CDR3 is CASSPDRGSTLNYGYTF. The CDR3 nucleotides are TGTGCCAGCAGCCCGGACAGGGGCTCCACTCTTAACTATGGCTACACCTTC.

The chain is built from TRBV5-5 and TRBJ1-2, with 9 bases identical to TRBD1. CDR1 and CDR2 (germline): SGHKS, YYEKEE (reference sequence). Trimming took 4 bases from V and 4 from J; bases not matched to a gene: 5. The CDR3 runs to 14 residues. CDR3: CASSPGQGGYGYTF. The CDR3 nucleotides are TGTGCCAGCAGCCCGGGACAGGGCGGCTATGGCTACACCTTC.

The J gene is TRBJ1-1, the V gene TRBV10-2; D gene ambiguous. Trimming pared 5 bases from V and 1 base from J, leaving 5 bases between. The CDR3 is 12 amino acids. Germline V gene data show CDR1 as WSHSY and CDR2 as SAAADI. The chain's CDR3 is CASSLGNTEAFF. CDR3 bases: TGCGCCAGCAGTCTCGGGAACACTGAAGCTTTCTTT.

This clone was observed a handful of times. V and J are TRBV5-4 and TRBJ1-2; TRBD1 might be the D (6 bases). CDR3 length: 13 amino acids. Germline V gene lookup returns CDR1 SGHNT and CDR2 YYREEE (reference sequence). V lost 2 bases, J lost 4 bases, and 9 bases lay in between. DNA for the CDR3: TGTGCCAGCAGCTTTCAGGGGTCCTATGGCTACACCTTC. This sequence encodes CASSFQGSYGYTF.

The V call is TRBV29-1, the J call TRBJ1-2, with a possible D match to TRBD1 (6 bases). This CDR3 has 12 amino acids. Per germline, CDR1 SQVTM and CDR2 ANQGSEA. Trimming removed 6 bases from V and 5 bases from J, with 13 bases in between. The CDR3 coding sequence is TGCAGCGTGCGGACAGCTACGTATGGCTACACCTTC. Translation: CSVRTATYGYTF.

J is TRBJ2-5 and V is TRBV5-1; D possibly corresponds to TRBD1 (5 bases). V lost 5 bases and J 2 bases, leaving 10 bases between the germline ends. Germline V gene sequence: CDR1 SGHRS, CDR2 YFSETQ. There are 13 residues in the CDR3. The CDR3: CASRPRGQETQYF. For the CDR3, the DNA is TGCGCCAGCAGACCTAGGGGTCAAGAGACCCAGTACTTC.

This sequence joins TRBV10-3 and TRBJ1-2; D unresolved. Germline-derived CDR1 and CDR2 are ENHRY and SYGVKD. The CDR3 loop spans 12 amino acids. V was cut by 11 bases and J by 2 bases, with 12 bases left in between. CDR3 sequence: CASQTENYGYTF. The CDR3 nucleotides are TGTGCCTCCCAGACGGAGAACTATGGCTACACCTTC.

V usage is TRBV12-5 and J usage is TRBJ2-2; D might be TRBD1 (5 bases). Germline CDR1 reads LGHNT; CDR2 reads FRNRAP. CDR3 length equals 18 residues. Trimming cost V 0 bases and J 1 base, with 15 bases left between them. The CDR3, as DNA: TGTGCTAGTGGTTTGGTAATCAAGGACACATTGAACACCGGGGAGCTGTTTTTT. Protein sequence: CASGLVIKDTLNTGELFF.

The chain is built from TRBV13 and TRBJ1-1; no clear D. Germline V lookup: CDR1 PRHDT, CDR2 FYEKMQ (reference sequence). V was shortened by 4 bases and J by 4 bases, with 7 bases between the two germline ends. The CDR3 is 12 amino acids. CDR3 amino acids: CASSSSGTEAFF. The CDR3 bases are TGTGCCAGCAGCTCGTCGGGCACTGAAGCTTTCTTT.

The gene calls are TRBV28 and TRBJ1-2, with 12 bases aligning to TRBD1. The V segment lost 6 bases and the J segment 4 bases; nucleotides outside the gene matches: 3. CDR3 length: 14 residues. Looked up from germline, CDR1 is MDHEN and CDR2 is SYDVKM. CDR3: CASSGTGGTYGYTF. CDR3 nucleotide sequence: TGTGCCAGCAGCGGGACAGGGGGCACCTATGGCTACACCTTC.

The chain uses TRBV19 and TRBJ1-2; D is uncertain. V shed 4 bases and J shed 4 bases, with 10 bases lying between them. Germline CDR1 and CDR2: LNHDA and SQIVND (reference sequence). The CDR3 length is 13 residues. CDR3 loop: CASSRRTFYGYTF. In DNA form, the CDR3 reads TGTGCCAGTAGTAGGCGTACCTTCTATGGCTACACCTTC.

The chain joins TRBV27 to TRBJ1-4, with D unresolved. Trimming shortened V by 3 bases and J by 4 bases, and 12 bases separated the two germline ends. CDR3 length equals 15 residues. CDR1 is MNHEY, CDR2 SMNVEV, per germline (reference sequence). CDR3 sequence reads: CASSFAGSFNEKLFF. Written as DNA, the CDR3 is TGTGCCAGCAGTTTCGCAGGCAGTTTTAATGAAAAACTGTTTTTT.

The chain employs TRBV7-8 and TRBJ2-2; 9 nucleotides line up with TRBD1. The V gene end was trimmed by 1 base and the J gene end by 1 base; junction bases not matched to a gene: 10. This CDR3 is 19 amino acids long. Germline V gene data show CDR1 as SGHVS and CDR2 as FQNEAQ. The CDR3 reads CASSLGDRVGRWNTGELFF. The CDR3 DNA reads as TGTGCCAGCAGCTTAGGGGACAGGGTAGGACGGTGGAACACCGGGGAGCTGTTTTTT. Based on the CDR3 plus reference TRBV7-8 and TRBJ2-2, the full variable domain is GAGVSQSPRYKVAKRGQDVALRCDPISGHVSLFWYQQALGQGPEFLTYFQNEAQLDKSGLPSDRFFAERPEGSVSTLKIQRTQQEDSAVYLCASSLGDRVGRWNTGELFFGEGSRLTVL.

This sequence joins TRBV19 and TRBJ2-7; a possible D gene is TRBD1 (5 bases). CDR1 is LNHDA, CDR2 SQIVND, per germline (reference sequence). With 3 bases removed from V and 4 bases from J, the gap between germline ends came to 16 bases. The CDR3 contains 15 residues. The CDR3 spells CASSIQGRSRYEQYF. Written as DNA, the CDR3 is TGTGCCAGTAGTATTCAGGGCAGGAGCAGGTACGAGCAGTACTTC.

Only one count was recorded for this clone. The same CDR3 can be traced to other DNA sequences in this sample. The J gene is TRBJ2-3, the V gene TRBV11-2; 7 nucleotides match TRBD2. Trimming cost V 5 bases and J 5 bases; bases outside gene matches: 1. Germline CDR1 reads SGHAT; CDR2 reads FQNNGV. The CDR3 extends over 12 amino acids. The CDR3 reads CASSPGGDTQYF. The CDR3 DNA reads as TGTGCCAGCAGCCCGGGGGGAGATACGCAGTATTTT.

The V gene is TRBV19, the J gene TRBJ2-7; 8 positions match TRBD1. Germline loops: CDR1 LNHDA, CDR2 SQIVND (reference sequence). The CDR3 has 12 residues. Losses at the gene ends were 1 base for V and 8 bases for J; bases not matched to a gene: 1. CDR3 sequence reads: CASSIGTGKQYF. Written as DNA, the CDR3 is TGTGCCAGTAGTATAGGGACAGGGAAGCAGTACTTC.